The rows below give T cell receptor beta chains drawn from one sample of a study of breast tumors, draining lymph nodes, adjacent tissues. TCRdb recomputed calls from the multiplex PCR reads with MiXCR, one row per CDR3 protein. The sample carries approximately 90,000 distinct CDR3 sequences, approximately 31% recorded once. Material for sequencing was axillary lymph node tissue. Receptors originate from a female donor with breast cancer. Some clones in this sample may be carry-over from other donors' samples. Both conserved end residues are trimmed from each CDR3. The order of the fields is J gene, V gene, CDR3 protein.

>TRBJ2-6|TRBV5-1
ASSLGTAGANVLT
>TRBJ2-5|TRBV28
ASIRLRGETQY
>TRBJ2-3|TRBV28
ASSPPLIPDTQY
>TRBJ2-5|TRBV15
ATSREGRAVETQY
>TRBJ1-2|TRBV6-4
ASSVTGTDPDGYT
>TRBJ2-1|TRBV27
ASSSPSGPNEQF
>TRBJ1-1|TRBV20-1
SARDPARGDTEAF
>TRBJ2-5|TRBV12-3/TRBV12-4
ASSLGLAGAKTQY
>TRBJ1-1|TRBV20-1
SARDAGGETEAF
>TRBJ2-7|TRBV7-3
ASSLTTGGEQY
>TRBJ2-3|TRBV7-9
ASIRDSSTDTQY
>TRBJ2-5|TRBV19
ASSGRRGETQY
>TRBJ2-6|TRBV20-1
SARDFRGGGANVLT
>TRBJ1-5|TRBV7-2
ASSLGRSSEGPQH